This passage covers 32 T cell receptor beta chains from one sample sequenced in a study of blood T cell repertoires in COVID-19. The assay was immunoSEQ multiplex PCR, and TCRdb's table has in-frame clones only and misses some. In the table there are 150,000 to 200,000 clones, 75% to 90% of which are singletons. Material for sequencing was PBMCs or T cells enriched from blood (not recorded which). The origin of the receptors is a woman aged 60 to 75 who had recovered from COVID-19.

This chain connects TRBV30 to TRBJ1-3; the D gene is possibly TRBD1 (6 bases). The CDR3 runs to 14 residues. The germline V gene has CDR1 GTSNPN and CDR2 SVGIG (reference sequence). As DNA, the CDR3 is TGTGCTTGGGGGCGGGTCCTCTCTGGAAACACCATATATTTT. It yields the protein CAWGRVLSGNTIYF.

V is TRBV11-3 and J is TRBJ2-2; weak D call: TRBD1 (6 bases). Germline V CDR1 and CDR2: SGHNT, YENEEA. Trimming took off 7 bases at V and 1 base at J, with 10 bases between the two ends. The CDR3 is 14 residues long. The CDR3 spells CASTEQGNTGELFF. In DNA form, the CDR3 reads TGTGCCAGCACCGAACAGGGGAACACCGGGGAGCTGTTTTTT.

The chain has TRBV5-4 and TRBJ1-5, with 9 bases aligning to TRBD1. V lost 2 bases and J lost 6; bases outside the gene matches: 6. This CDR3 comprises 15 residues. Germline V CDR1 and CDR2: SGHNT, YYREEE (reference sequence). The CDR3 sequence is CASSFDRGTPQPQHF. CDR3 in DNA: TGTGCCAGCAGCTTTGACAGGGGGACACCTCAGCCCCAGCATTTT.

This chain links TRBV5-4 with TRBJ1-1, with 10 bases aligning to TRBD1. Germline CDR1 is SGHNT and CDR2 is YYREEE (reference sequence). V dropped 6 bases and J dropped 1; count of bases not matched to a gene: 15. This CDR3 contains 18 residues. The CDR3 spells CASTGAPGTGERNTEAFF. CDR3 coding DNA: TGTGCCAGCACCGGGGCACCCGGGACAGGGGAAAGGAACACTGAAGCTTTCTTT.

CDR3 sequence: CASSLGQGGRNYGYTF. The CDR3 nucleotides read TGTGCCAGCAGCTTAGGACAGGGGGGACGTAACTATGGCTACACCTTC. This chain links TRBV7-8 with TRBJ1-2; 9 positions agree with TRBD1. The CDR3 contains 16 residues. Germline V CDR1 and CDR2: SGHVS, FQNEAQ. V shed 1 base and J 1 base; nucleotides not matched to a gene: 4.

The V gene is TRBV28, the J gene TRBJ1-1, with D maybe TRBD1 (6 bases). This CDR3 spans 16 amino acids. V dropped 7 bases and J dropped 14 bases, with 32 bases sitting between them. The germline gives CDR1 MDHEN, CDR2 SYDVKM. The CDR3 DNA sequence: TGTGCCAGCATGGGGGCGGTAGGGGCTGACTTCCTAAAATCCTTCTTT. Encoded protein: CASMGAVGADFLKSFF.

J is TRBJ2-5 and V is TRBV27, with 8 bases matching TRBD2. The junction had 1 base not matched to a gene; V was cut back by 5 bases and J by 2 bases. CDR1 is MNHEY and CDR2 is SMNVEV in the germline V gene (reference sequence). This CDR3 has 13 residues. This chain's CDR3 is CASSQRGQETQYF. The CDR3 DNA reads TGTGCCAGCAGTCAGCGGGGGCAAGAGACCCAGTACTTC.

A few counts support this clone. The V call is TRBV2, the J call TRBJ1-1; the match to TRBD1 covers 8 bases. Losses at the gene ends were 5 bases for V and 8 bases for J; bases not matched to a gene: 1. Germline V gene data show CDR1 as SNHLY and CDR2 as FYNNEI. The CDR3 runs to 11 residues. This chain's CDR3 is CASSRDREAFF. DNA for the CDR3: TGTGCCAGCAGTAGGGACAGGGAAGCTTTCTTT.

The chain joins TRBV11-2 to TRBJ1-5; D is unclear. Between the trimmed V and J ends, which lost 1 base and 0 bases, there was a span of 10 bases. Germline CDR1 and CDR2: SGHAT and FQNNGV. The CDR3 covers 16 residues. The chain's CDR3 is CASSLGGGDSNQPQHF. The CDR3 region has the DNA TGTGCCAGCAGCTTAGGGGGAGGAGATAGCAATCAGCCCCAGCATTTT. The full variable domain, in which reference TRBV11-2 and TRBJ1-5 provide the parts outside the CDR3, is EAGVAQSPRYKIIEKRQSVAFWCNPISGHATLYWYQQILGQGPKLLIQFQNNGVVDDSQLPKDRFSAERLKGVDSTLKIQPAKLEDSAVYLCASSLGGGDSNQPQHFGDGTRLSIL.

The rearrangement links TRBV28 to TRBJ1-6, with unresolved D. Trimming removed 6 bases at V and 10 bases at J, with 16 bases between. This CDR3 is 14 amino acids long. The V gene's germline CDR1 is MDHEN and CDR2 SYDVKM. The chain's CDR3 is CASRVGSLGSPLHF. The CDR3 DNA follows: TGTGCCAGCAGAGTGGGCAGTTTGGGCTCACCCCTCCACTTT.

The chain employs TRBV5-1 and TRBJ2-3; no firm D call. V was cut by 0 bases and J by 0 bases, with 5 bases left in between. This CDR3 has 14 amino acids. Germline V gene lookup returns CDR1 SGHRS and CDR2 YFSETQ. CDR3: CASSLAQSTDTQYF. CDR3 DNA sequence: TGCGCCAGCAGCTTGGCTCAGAGCACAGATACGCAGTATTTT.

CDR3 residues: CASSPTRTGGPLNTEAFF. In DNA form, the CDR3 reads TGTGCCAGCAGTCCGACCCGGACAGGGGGCCCCTTGAACACTGAAGCTTTCTTT. This chain joins TRBV7-2 and TRBJ1-1, with 11 bases fitting TRBD1. This CDR3 comprises 18 residues. The germline V gene encodes CDR1 SGHTA and CDR2 FQGNSA. V trimming: 6 bases; J trimming: 0 bases; junction bases outside the gene matches: 12.

The chain combines TRBV2 with TRBJ1-1; TRBD1 matches at 11 bases. The CDR3 loop spans 17 amino acids. V lost 8 bases to trimming and J lost 4 bases; unmatched junction nucleotides: 15. The germline V gene encodes CDR1 SNHLY and CDR2 FYNNEI. The CDR3 sequence is CASPMSGQGGVGTEAFF. The CDR3 coding sequence is TGTGCCAGCCCCATGTCGGGACAGGGGGGGGTTGGCACTGAAGCTTTCTTT.

The chain is built from TRBV5-1 and TRBJ1-2, with a weak D call TRBD1 (5 bases). Germline V CDR1 and CDR2: SGHRS, YFSETQ. The CDR3 has 14 amino acids. Trimming removed 3 bases from V and 4 bases from J, with 13 bases in between. The CDR3 here is CASSSRGEIYGYTF. The CDR3 DNA reads as TGCGCCAGCAGCTCCCGGGGGGAGATCTATGGCTACACCTTC.

The V call is TRBV5-1, the J call TRBJ1-5; D uncertain. V lost 2 bases to trimming and J lost 4 bases, with 7 bases between them. Per the germline V gene, CDR1 is SGHRS and CDR2 is YFSETQ. The CDR3 loop spans 13 amino acids. Here the CDR3 DNA reads TGCGCCAGCAGCTTTCGAGCAAATCAGCCCCAGCATTTT. Translated: CASSFRANQPQHF.

The chain has TRBV29-1 and TRBJ2-3, with D perhaps matching TRBD1 (5 bases). Germline CDR1 SQVTM, CDR2 ANQGSEA. The V end lost 3 bases, the J end lost 1 base, and 8 bases lay between the germline ends. The CDR3 runs to 13 residues. CDR3 bases: TGCAGCGTTGAGGCCAGGGGCACAGATACGCAGTATTTT. This gives the protein CSVEARGTDTQYF.

The gene calls are TRBV11-2 and TRBJ1-2; 12 nucleotides align to TRBD1. The CDR3 covers 14 residues. CDR1 and CDR2 from the germline V gene are SGHAT and FQNNGV. Losses at the gene ends were 4 bases for V and 6 bases for J; bases not matched to a gene: 3. CDR3 sequence: CASSYGTGGDGYTF. The DNA of the CDR3 is TGTGCCAGCAGCTATGGGACAGGGGGCGATGGCTACACCTTC. The whole variable domain, remainder taken from reference TRBV11-2 and TRBJ1-2, is EAGVAQSPRYKIIEKRQSVAFWCNPISGHATLYWYQQILGQGPKLLIQFQNNGVVDDSQLPKDRFSAERLKGVDSTLKIQPAKLEDSAVYLCASSYGTGGDGYTFGSGTRLTVV.

The rearrangement joins TRBV29-1 to TRBJ1-2; 9 bases map to TRBD1. Germline assignment: CDR1 SQVTM and CDR2 ANQGSEA. The CDR3 totals 14 residues. V lost 2 bases to trimming and J lost 2 bases; unmatched junction nucleotides: 3. In nucleotides, the CDR3 is TGCAGCGTTGAAACAGGGGGCCAGAACTATGGCTACACCTTC. Protein: CSVETGGQNYGYTF.

The chain is built from TRBV27 and TRBJ2-4, with 9 bases matching TRBD1. Trimming cost V 4 bases and J 8 bases; bases outside gene matches: 12. Germline CDR1 MNHEY, CDR2 SMNVEV (reference sequence). The CDR3 length is 16 residues. CDR3 sequence: CASSSNTGQGIHIQYF. CDR3 bases: TGTGCCAGCAGTTCGAATACGGGACAGGGTATACACATTCAGTACTTC.

The V and J genes are TRBV24-1 and TRBJ2-2; 7 bases match TRBD1. CDR3 length: 14 amino acids. J lost 4 bases, V lost 7 bases, and 5 bases had no gene match. Per germline, CDR1 KGHDR and CDR2 SFDVKD. As DNA, the CDR3 is TGTGCCACCAGCCGGGCAGGGGGCACCGGGGAGCTGTTTTTT. Amino acid sequence: CATSRAGGTGELFF.

The chain couples TRBV3-1 (or the pseudogene TRBV3-2) to TRBJ2-7; 8 bases agree with TRBD1. The CDR3 loop spans 12 amino acids. V dropped 6 bases and J dropped 7; count of bases not matched to a gene: 5. Germline assignment: CDR1 LGHDT and CDR2 YNNKEL (reference sequence). CDR3 bases: TGTGCCAGCAGTCTTACAGGGGGAGAGCAGTACTTC. Its translation: CASSLTGGEQYF.

The J gene is TRBJ1-4, the V gene TRBV28; 8 bases are a match to TRBD1. The CDR3 has 15 residues. Germline assignment: CDR1 MDHEN and CDR2 SYDVKM. With V trimmed by 4 bases and J by 5 bases, 6 bases remained unmatched. CDR3 DNA: TGTGCCAGCAGTTCCTGGACAGGGAGGAATGAAAAACTGTTTTTT. Amino acids: CASSSWTGRNEKLFF.

The sample holds a few counts of this clone. The rearrangement uses TRBV5-1 and TRBJ2-2, with 7 bases identical to TRBD2. CDR1 is SGHRS, CDR2 YFSETQ, per germline. The J segment lost 5 bases and the V segment lost 2 bases, leaving 6 bases of the junction unmatched. This CDR3 is 15 amino acids long. The CDR3 loop reads CASSFGGSGTGELFF. The CDR3 region has the DNA TGCGCCAGCAGCTTCGGCGGGAGTGGGACCGGGGAGCTGTTTTTT.

Regarding this clone: Germline is not matched at one junction end, which may reflect a read error. This chain connects TRBV5-4 to TRBJ1-1; TRBD1 matches 9 bases. The CDR3 has 14 amino acids. Germline V gene data show CDR1 as SGHNT and CDR2 as YYREEE (reference sequence). CDR3 DNA: TGTGTCAGCAGCCCGGGACAGGGGAACACTGAAGCTTTCTTT. Protein: CVSSPGQGNTEAFF.

The chain carries TRBV20-1 and TRBJ1-2; no clear D gene. This CDR3 is 13 amino acids long. Germline CDR1 DFQATT, CDR2 SNEGSKA (reference sequence). The V gene lost 3 bases and the J gene lost 1 base, with 9 bases spanning the gap. The CDR3 nucleotides read TGCAGTGCTAGTCCCCTAGGTAACTATGGCTACACCTTC. It specifies CSASPLGNYGYTF.

This clone was detected a few times. The chain uses TRBV6-5 and TRBJ1-5, with D unclear. Per the germline V gene, CDR1 is MNHEY and CDR2 is SVGAGI. V dropped 6 bases and J dropped 6 bases, with 9 bases sitting between them. CDR3 length: 12 amino acids. The CDR3 reads CASRDWAQPQHF. CDR3 DNA: TGTGCCAGCAGGGACTGGGCTCAGCCCCAGCATTTT.

The chain couples TRBV24-1 to TRBJ2-3; a possible D gene is TRBD2 (6 bases). The CDR3 contains 14 residues. Germline lookup yields CDR1 KGHDR and CDR2 SFDVKD. V lost 7 bases, J lost 9 bases, and 19 bases lay in between. The CDR3 reads CATSQASEQRTQYF. The CDR3, as DNA: TGTGCCACCAGCCAGGCTAGCGAGCAACGGACGCAGTATTTT.

The chain links TRBV12-3 or TRBV12-4 to TRBJ2-7; 7 bases align to TRBD1. J gave up 8 bases and V 3 bases, and 4 bases lay outside the gene matches. This CDR3 has 12 residues. The CDR3 coding sequence is TGTGCCAGCAGTTTCCTACAGGGGAAGCAGTACTTC. Amino acids: CASSFLQGKQYF.

This chain links TRBV6-5 with TRBJ2-7, with D tentatively TRBD1 (6 bases). Germline loops: CDR1 MNHEY, CDR2 SVGAGI. This CDR3 region has 13 residues. Trimming took off 4 bases at V and 6 bases at J, with 13 bases between the two ends. CDR3 in DNA: TGTGCCAGCAGTTCCCAGGGGAAGGGCGAGCAGTACTTC. Its translation is CASSSQGKGEQYF.

The V and J genes are TRBV7-3 and TRBJ2-1, with a tentative D call TRBD1 (6 bases). The V and J ends lost 2 bases and 5 bases respectively, with 16 bases between them. This CDR3 contains 16 residues. Germline assignment: CDR1 SGHTA and CDR2 FQGTGA. The CDR3 region has the DNA TGTGCCAGCAGCTTACATGGGGGCTTGACGGACAATGAGCAGTTCTTC. This gives the protein CASSLHGGLTDNEQFF.

The chain is built from TRBV24-1 and TRBJ1-2; D possibly corresponds to TRBD1 (6 bases). This CDR3 is built from 12 residues. The germline V gene has CDR1 KGHDR and CDR2 SFDVKD. The ends were cut back, 4 bases at V and 4 bases at J, with 6 bases in the middle. CDR3 coding DNA: TGTGCCACCAGTGAAGGGGGCTATGGCTACACCTTC. Protein product: CATSEGGYGYTF.

This chain connects TRBV7-3 to TRBJ1-6; D call uncertain. V lost 2 bases and J 9 bases, leaving 11 bases between the germline ends. CDR1 SGHTA and CDR2 FQGTGA come from the germline V gene. CDR3 length: 14 residues. CDR3: CASSLQGVGSPLHF. CDR3 DNA: TGTGCCAGCAGCTTACAAGGAGTCGGTTCACCCCTCCACTTT.